The present T cell receptor (beta chain) was sequenced within a study of cytomegalovirus exposure and HLA in healthy donors. V gave up 2 bases and J gave up 0 bases, with 9 bases separating them. CDR3 length equals 14 residues. Germline V gene sequence: CDR1 SGHNT, CDR2 YYREEE (reference sequence). The PCR employed 60 Vbeta primers together with 13 Jbeta primers. Authors' data handling: Around 83 million unique TCR beta chains, roughly 11 million shared, were counted in a later analysis. Profiled with immunoSEQ multiplex PCR; TCRdb holds only in-frame clones, not every one. That table gives V, J and clone size, and the DNA gave D and trimming. The table lists 95,000 to 150,000 clones, over 70% of them singletons.

Specimen: PBMCs. The V call is TRBV5-4, the J call TRBJ2-7; maybe TRBD1 (6 bases). The TCR originated in a woman in her forties in good health and CMV-seronegative. CDR3 sequence: CASSLRDTSYEQYF. Written as DNA, the CDR3 is TGTGCCAGCAGCTTAAGGGACACCTCCTACGAGCAGTACTTC.